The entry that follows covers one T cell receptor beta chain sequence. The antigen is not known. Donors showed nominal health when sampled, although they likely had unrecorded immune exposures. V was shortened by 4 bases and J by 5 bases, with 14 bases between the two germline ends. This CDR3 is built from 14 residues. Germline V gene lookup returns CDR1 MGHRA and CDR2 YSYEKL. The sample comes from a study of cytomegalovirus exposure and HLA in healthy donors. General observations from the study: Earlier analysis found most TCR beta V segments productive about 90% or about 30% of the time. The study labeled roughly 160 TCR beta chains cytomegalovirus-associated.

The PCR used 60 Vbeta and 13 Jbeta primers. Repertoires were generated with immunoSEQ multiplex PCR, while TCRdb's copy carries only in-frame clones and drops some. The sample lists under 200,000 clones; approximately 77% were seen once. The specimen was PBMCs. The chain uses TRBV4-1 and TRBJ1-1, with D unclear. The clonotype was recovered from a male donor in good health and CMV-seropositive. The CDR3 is CASSRGLPGTEAFF. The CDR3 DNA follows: TGCGCCAGCAGCCGAGGCCTTCCGGGGACTGAAGCTTTCTTT.